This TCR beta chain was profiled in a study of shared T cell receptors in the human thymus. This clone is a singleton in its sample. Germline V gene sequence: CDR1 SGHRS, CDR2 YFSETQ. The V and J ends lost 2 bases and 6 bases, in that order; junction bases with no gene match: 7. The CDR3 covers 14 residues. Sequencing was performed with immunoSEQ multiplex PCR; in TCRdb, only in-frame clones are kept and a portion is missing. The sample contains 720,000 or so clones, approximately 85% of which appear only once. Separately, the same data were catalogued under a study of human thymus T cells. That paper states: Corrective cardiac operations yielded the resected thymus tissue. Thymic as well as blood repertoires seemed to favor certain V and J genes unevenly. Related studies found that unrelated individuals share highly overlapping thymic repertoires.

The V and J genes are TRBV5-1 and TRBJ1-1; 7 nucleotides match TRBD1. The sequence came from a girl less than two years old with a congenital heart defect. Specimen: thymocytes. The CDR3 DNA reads TGCGCCAGCAGCTTAAGGACAGGATACCCTGAAGCTTTCTTT. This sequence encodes CASSLRTGYPEAFF.